The 5 T cell receptor beta chains listed next were all sequenced from one sample in a study of CD8 T cells in Susac syndrome. When the RNA was reverse transcribed, random hexamers were used with an input of about 0.5 to 1 ug. TCRdb re-called the immunoSEQ multiplex PCR reads with MiXCR, one entry per CDR3 protein. The sample lists about 140,000 distinct CDR3 sequences, approximately 95% occurring once. The source material was CD4+ T cells from PBMCs. These receptors were collected from a human donor in good health.

The rearrangement links TRBV2 to TRBJ2-7; a weak D match, TRBD2 (6 bases). CDR1 is SNHLY and CDR2 is FYNNEI in the germline V gene. Trimming removed 5 bases at V and 3 bases at J, with 8 bases between. CDR3 length equals 12 residues. Here the CDR3 DNA reads TGTGCCAGCAGTCCGGGACTCTACGAGCAGTACTTC. It encodes CASSPGLYEQYF. Together with reference TRBV2 and TRBJ2-7, the CDR3 gives the full variable domain: EPEVTQTPSHQVTQMGQEVILRCVPISNHLYFYWYRQILGQKVEFLVSFYNNEISEKSEIFDDQFSVERPDGSNFTLKIRSTKLEDSAMYFCASSPGLYEQYFGPGTRLTVT.

J is TRBJ2-6 and V is TRBV20-1, with D unresolved. V gave up 6 bases and J gave up 0 bases, with 3 bases separating them. The CDR3 loop spans 12 amino acids. Germline V lookup: CDR1 DFQATT, CDR2 SNEGSKA (reference sequence). The CDR3 region has the DNA TGCAGTGCCGTCTCTGGGGCCAACGTCCTGACTTTC. Protein: CSAVSGANVLTF.

The V call is TRBV5-5, the J call TRBJ1-2; D is possibly TRBD1 (5 bases). Trimming took off 4 bases at V and 6 bases at J, with 10 bases between the two ends. The CDR3 runs to 12 residues. Germline V gives CDR1 SGHKS, CDR2 YYEKEE (reference sequence). In DNA, the CDR3 is TGTGCCAGCAGCCCTGGACACGATGGCTACACCTTC. Translating it yields CASSPGHDGYTF.

This chain joins TRBV4-2 and TRBJ1-1; no clear D. This CDR3 region has 15 residues. With 0 bases removed from V and 0 bases from J, the gap between germline ends came to 8 bases. Germline V gene lookup returns CDR1 LGHNA and CDR2 YNFKEQ. CDR3 DNA sequence: TGTGCCAGCAGCCAAGAGTTAACGGTGAACACTGAAGCTTTCTTT. Encoded protein: CASSQELTVNTEAFF.

The CDR3 DNA is TGTGCCAGCTCACCCCTTGCTGTCTACGAGCAGTACTTC. This encodes CASSPLAVYEQYF. The chain uses TRBV18 and TRBJ2-7; D is unclear. Germline loops: CDR1 KGHSH, CDR2 LQKENI. V lost 3 bases, J lost 3 bases, and 9 bases lay in between. The CDR3 totals 13 residues.